The present T cell receptor beta chain was sequenced within a study of radiotherapy plus CTLA-4 blockade in lung cancer. Focal radiation plus CTLA-4 blockade with ipilimumab was given to patients with chemo-refractory metastatic non-small-cell lung cancer. Germline V gene lookup returns CDR1 SNHLY and CDR2 FYNNEI. The ends lost 8 bases at V and 1 base at J; junction bases unmatched: 10. The CDR3 spans 17 residues. Here immunoSEQ multiplex PCR was the method, and the copy in TCRdb shows in-frame clones only, minus some. The data contain approximately 94,000 clones, roughly 85% of them singletons. This receptor was identified in a human donor with non-small cell lung cancer that progressed on radiotherapy plus ipilimumab. The specimen comprised peripheral blood, sampled from a patient treated with radiotherapy plus ipilimumab. This chain connects TRBV2 to TRBJ2-6, with 8 bases fitting TRBD2. CDR3 sequence reads: CASARGGTLSGANVLTF. CDR3 coding DNA: TGTGCCAGCGCCCGGGGGGGCACCCTTTCTGGGGCCAACGTCCTGACTTTC.